The entry that follows covers one TCR beta chain sequence. Its antigen is unknown. Sequencing was performed with immunoSEQ multiplex PCR; in TCRdb, only in-frame clones are kept and a portion is missing. The table lists some 150,000 clones, over 90% of them singletons, with approximately 0.96% in the top ten. The CDR3 is made up of 16 amino acids. Germline lookup yields CDR1 SGHNT and CDR2 YYREEE (reference sequence). V lost 2 bases, J lost 4 bases, and 11 bases stayed unmatched. The data were taken from a study of T cell responses to AZD1222 COVID-19 vaccine. Study conclusions and caveats: Nearly half of unique spike-specific TCRs reportedly avoided B.1.351 and B.1.1.7 mutated regions. Scientists sampled the repertoires only once the peak T cell response had passed.

This sequence joins TRBV5-4 and TRBJ1-2; 7 nucleotides agree with TRBD1. The sequencing here drew on peripheral blood, taken on day 0 of MenACWY control vaccination. The TCR comes from an adult in good health. The CDR3 region has the DNA TGTGCCAGCAGCTTTGGACAGGCTCAGGAAGGCTATGGCTACACCTTC. It specifies CASSFGQAQEGYGYTF.